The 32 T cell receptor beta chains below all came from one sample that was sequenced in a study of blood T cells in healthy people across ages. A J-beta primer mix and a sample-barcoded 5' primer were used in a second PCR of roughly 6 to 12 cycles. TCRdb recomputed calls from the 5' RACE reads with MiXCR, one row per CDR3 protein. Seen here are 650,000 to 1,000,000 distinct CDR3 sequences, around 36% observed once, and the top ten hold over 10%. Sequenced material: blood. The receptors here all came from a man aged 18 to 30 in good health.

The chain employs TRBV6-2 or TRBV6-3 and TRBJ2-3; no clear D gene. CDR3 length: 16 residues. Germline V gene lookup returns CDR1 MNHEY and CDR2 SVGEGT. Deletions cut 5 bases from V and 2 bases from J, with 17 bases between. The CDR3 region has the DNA TGTGCCAGCAGTGGGGTAACGACGGTACTCACAGATACGCAGTATTTT. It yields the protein CASSGVTTVLTDTQYF.

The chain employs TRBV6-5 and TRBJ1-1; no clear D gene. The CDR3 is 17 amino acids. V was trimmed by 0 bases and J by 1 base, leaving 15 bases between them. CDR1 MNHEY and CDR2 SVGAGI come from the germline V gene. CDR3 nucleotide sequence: TGTGCCAGCAGTTACTCGGGTTTGGGCAGGCCGAACACTGAAGCTTTCTTT. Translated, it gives CASSYSGLGRPNTEAFF.

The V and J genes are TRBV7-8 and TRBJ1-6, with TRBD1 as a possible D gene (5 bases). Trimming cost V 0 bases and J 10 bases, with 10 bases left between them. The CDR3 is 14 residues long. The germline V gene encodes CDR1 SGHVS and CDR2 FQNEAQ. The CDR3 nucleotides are TGTGCCAGCAGCTTAGCCATGCGGGGGTCACCCCTCCACTTT. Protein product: CASSLAMRGSPLHF.

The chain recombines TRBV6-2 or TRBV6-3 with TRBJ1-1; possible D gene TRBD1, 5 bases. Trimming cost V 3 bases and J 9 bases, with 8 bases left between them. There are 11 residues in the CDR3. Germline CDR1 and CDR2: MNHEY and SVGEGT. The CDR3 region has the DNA TGTGCCAGCAGTTATAGACAGAAAGCTTTCTTT. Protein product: CASSYRQKAFF.

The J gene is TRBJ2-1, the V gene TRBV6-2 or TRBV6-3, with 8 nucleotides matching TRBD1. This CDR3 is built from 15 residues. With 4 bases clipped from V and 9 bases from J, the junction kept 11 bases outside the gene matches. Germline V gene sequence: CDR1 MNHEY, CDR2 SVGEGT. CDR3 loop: CASSFTGGRLTEQFF. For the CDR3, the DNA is TGTGCCAGCAGTTTTACAGGGGGAAGGTTGACTGAGCAGTTCTTC.

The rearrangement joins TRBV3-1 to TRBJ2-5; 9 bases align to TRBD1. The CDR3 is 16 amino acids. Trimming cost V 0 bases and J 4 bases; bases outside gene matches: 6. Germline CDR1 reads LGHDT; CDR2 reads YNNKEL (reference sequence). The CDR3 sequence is CASSQERTGEGETQYF. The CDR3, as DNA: TGTGCCAGCAGCCAAGAGAGGACAGGGGAAGGAGAGACCCAGTACTTC.

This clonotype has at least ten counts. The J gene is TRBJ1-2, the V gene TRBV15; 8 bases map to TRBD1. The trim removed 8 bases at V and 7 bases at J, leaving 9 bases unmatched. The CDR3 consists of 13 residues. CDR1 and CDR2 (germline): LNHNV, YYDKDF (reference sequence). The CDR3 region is CATGLRTGSGYTF. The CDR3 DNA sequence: TGTGCCACCGGCCTAAGGACAGGGTCTGGCTACACCTTC.

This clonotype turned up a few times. The CDR3 nucleotides are TGTGCCAGCACCCGAGGGGGGGGAACCCGCAATGAGCAGTTCTTC. Its translation: CASTRGGGTRNEQFF. V usage is TRBV9 and J usage is TRBJ2-1, with a weak D call TRBD2 (7 bases). The CDR3 covers 15 residues. Germline CDR1 and CDR2: SGDLS and YYNGEE. Deletions cut 6 bases from V and 6 bases from J, with 19 bases between.

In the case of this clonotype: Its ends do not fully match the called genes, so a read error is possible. The CDR3 is CASWGQDTLFSYERYF. The CDR3 bases are TGTGCCAGCTGGGGCCAGGACACACTTTTCTCCTACGAGCGGTACTTC. The V gene is TRBV13, the J gene TRBJ2-7; D possibly corresponds to TRBD1 (5 bases). The CDR3 is 16 residues long. Looked up from germline, CDR1 is PRHDT and CDR2 is FYEKMQ (reference sequence).

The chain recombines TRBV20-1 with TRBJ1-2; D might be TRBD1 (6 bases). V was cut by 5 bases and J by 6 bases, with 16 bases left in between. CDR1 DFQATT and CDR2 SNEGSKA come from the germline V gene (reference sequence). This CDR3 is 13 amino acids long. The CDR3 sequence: CSAPRDTGDGYTF. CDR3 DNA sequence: TGCAGTGCTCCCCGGGACACCGGGGATGGCTACACCTTC.

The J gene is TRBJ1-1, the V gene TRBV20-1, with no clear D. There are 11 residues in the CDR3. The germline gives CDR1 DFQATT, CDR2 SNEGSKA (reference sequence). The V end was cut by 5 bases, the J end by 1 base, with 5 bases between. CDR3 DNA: TGCAGTGCTGAAAAGAACACTGAAGCTTTCTTT. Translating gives CSAEKNTEAFF.

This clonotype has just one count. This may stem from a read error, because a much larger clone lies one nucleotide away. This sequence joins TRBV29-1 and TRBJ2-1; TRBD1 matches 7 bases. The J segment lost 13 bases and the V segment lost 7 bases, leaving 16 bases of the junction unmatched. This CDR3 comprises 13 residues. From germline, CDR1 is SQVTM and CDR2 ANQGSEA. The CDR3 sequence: CSATRQGPETQFF. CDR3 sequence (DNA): TGCAGCGCCACCCGACAGGGACCGGAGACCCAGTTCTTC.

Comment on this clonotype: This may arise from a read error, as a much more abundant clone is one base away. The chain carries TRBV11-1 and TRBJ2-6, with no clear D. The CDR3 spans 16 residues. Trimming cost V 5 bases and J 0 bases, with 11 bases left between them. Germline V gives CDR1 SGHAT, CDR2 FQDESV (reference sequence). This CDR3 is CASSLYTSSGANVLTF. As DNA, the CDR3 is TGTGCCAGCAGCCTCTACACGAGCTCTGGGGCCAACGTCCTGACTTTC.

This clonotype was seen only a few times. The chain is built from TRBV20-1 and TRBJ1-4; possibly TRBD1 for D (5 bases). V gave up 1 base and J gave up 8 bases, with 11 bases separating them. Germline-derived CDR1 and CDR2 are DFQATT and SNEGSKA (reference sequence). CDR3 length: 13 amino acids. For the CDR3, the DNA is TGCAGTGCTAGAGGCTTGGGGGTCGAAAAACTGTTTTTT. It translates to CSARGLGVEKLFF.

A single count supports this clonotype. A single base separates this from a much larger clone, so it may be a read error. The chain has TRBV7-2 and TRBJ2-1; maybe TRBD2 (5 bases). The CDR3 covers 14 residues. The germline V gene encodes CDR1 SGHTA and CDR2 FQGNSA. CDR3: CASSLDSNDNEQCF. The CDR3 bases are TGTGCCAGCAGCTTGGACTCAAATGACAATGAGCAGTGCTTC.

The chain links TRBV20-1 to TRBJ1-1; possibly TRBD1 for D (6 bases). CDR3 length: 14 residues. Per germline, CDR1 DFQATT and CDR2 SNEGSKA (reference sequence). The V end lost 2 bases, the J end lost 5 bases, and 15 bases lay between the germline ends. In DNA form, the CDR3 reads TGCAGTGCTAGATCAGGGGCAGGGAGTACTGAAGCTTTCTTT. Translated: CSARSGAGSTEAFF.

The CDR3 region has the DNA TGCGCCAGCAGCCCCCTAAAGGGCCCTAGCGGCTACACCTTC. Encoded protein: CASSPLKGPSGYTF. The J gene is TRBJ1-2, the V gene TRBV4-1; D is unclear. This CDR3 is 14 amino acids long. The V gene lost 4 bases and the J gene lost 8 bases, with 17 bases spanning the gap. The germline CDR1 and CDR2 sequences are MGHRA and YSYEKL.

CDR3 loop: CASSYARGSSYNEQFF. CDR3 DNA sequence: TGTGCCAGCAGTTACGCCCGGGGAAGCTCCTACAATGAGCAGTTCTTC. The V gene is TRBV6-2 or TRBV6-3, the J gene TRBJ2-1; tentatively, D is TRBD2 (5 bases). The CDR3 contains 16 residues. The germline CDR1 and CDR2 sequences are MNHEY and SVGEGT. With 2 bases removed from V and 0 bases from J, the gap between germline ends came to 11 bases.

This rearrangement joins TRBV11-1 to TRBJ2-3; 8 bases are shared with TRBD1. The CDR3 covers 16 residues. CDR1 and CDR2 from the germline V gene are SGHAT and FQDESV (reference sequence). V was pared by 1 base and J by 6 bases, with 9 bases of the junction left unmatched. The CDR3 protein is CASSLVSGQGWDTQYF. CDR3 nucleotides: TGTGCCAGCAGCTTAGTGTCCGGACAGGGATGGGATACGCAGTATTTT.

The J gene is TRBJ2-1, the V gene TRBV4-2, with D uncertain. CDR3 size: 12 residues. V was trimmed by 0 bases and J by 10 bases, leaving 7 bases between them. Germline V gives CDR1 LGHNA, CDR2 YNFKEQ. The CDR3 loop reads CASSQDTAEQFF. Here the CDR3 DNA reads TGTGCCAGCAGCCAAGATACCGCGGAGCAGTTCTTC.

The DNA of the CDR3 is TGCAGTGCGGACGAATGGAATGAGCAGTACTTC. Amino acids: CSADEWNEQYF. The J gene is TRBJ2-7, the V gene TRBV20-1; D is unresolved. CDR3 length: 11 amino acids. Germline V CDR1 and CDR2: DFQATT, SNEGSKA (reference sequence). Trimming removed 6 bases from V and 7 bases from J, with 13 bases in between.

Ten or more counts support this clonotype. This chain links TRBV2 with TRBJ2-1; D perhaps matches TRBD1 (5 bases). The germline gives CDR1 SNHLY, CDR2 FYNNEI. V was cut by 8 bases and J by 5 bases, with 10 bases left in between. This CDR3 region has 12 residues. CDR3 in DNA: TGTGCCAGCTTTTCGACAGACAATGAGCAGTTCTTC. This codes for CASFSTDNEQFF. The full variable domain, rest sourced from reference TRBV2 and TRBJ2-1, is EPEVTQTPSHQVTQMGQEVILRCVPISNHLYFYWYRQILGQKVEFLVSFYNNEISEKSEIFDDQFSVERPDGSNFTLKIRSTKLEDSAMYFCASFSTDNEQFFGPGTRLTVL.

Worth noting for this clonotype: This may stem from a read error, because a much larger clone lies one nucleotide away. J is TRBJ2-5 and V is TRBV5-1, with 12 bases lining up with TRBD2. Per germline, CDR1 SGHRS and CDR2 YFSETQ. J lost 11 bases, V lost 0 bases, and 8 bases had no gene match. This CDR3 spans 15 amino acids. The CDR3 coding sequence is TGCGCCAGCAGCTTGGCCACTAGCGGGGGGAAAGTGCAGTACTTC. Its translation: CASSLATSGGKVQYF.

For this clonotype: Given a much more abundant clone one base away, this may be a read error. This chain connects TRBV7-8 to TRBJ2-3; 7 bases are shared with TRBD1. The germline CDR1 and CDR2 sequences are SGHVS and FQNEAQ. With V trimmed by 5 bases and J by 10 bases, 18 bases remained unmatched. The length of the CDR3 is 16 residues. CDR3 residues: CASSAATGTVSYAQYF. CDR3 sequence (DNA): TGTGCCAGCAGCGCCGCGACCGGGACAGTGTCTTATGCGCAGTATTTT.

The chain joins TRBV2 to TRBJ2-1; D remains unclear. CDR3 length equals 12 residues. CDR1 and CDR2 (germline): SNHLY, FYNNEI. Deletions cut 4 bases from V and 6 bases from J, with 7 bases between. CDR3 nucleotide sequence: TGTGCCAGCAGTGGGCAGCTCAATGAGCAGTTCTTC. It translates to CASSGQLNEQFF.

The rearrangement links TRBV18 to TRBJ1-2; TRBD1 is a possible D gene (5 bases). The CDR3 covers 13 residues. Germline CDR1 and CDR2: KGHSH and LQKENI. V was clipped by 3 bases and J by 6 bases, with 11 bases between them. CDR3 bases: TGTGCCAGCTCACCCGAGAGAGGGGATGGCTACACCTTC. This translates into CASSPERGDGYTF.

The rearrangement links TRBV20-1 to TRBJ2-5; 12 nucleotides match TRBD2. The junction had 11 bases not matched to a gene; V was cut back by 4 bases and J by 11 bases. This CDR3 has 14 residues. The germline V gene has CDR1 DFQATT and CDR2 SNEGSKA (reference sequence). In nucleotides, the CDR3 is TGCAGTGCTACGACTAGCGGGAGAAGGAATGAGCAGTACTTC. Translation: CSATTSGRRNEQYF.

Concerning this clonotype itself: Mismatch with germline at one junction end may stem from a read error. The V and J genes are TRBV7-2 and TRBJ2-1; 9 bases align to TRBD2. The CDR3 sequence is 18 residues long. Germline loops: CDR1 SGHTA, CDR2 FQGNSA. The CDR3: CASSLDGLAGSSYNGQFF. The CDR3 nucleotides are TGTGCCAGCAGCTTAGACGGGCTAGCGGGGAGCTCCTACAATGGGCAGTTCTTC.

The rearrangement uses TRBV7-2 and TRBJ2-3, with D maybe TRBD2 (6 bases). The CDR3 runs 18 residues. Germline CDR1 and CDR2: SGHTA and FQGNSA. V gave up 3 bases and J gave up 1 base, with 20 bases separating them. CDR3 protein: CASSLSLGGWKGTDTQYF. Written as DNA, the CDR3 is TGTGCCAGCAGCTTGAGTTTGGGGGGATGGAAGGGCACAGATACGCAGTATTTT.

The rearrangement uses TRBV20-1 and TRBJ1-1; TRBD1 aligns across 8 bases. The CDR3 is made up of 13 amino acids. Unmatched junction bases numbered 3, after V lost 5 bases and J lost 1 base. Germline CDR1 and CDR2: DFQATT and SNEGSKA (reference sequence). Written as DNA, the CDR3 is TGCAGTGCTCGACAGGGGCAGAACACTGAAGCTTTCTTT. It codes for CSARQGQNTEAFF.

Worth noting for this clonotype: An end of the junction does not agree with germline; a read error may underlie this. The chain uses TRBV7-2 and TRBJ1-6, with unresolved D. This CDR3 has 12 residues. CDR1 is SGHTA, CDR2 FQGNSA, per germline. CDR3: CASSSNNSPLHF. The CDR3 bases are TGTGCCAGCAGCTCCAATAATTCACCCCTCCACTTT.

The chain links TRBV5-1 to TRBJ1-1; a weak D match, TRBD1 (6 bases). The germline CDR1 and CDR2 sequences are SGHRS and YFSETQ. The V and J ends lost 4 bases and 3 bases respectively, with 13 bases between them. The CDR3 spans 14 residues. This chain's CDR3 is CASSPGQSYTEAFF. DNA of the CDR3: TGCGCCAGCAGCCCTGGACAGTCCTACACTGAAGCTTTCTTT.